These 18 T cell receptor beta chains were sequenced from one sample in a study of T cell changes during pregnancy in multiple sclerosis. Profiling relied on immunoSEQ multiplex PCR, and the TCRdb table lists in-frame clones only, not all of them. The sample has about 68,000 clones, about 90% seen once. The sample here was peripheral blood, taken in the second trimester of pregnancy. The receptors originated from a female donor with multiple sclerosis, enrolled in a pregnancy study.

The chain combines TRBV7-8 with TRBJ1-1; tentatively, D is TRBD1 (6 bases). Germline V gene data show CDR1 as SGHVS and CDR2 as FQNEAQ. CDR3 length: 15 residues. With 1 base removed from V and 1 base from J, the gap between germline ends came to 10 bases. The CDR3 region is CASSLGLRGNTEAFF. The CDR3 nucleotides are TGTGCCAGCAGCTTAGGGCTCAGGGGGAACACTGAAGCTTTCTTT.

The V and J genes are TRBV6-6 and TRBJ2-5; 13 bases match TRBD2. CDR1 and CDR2 (germline): MNHNY, SVGAGI (reference sequence). CDR3 length: 14 amino acids. V gave up 11 bases and J gave up 5 bases; unmatched junction bases: 8. The CDR3 sequence: CARRTSGGLETQYF. The CDR3 bases are TGTGCCCGCCGGACTAGCGGGGGATTGGAGACCCAGTACTTC.

The V gene is TRBV10-2, the J gene TRBJ2-5; TRBD1 aligns across 11 bases. Trimming cost V 1 base and J 4 bases; bases outside gene matches: 8. The CDR3 sequence is 17 residues long. Germline lookup yields CDR1 WSHSY and CDR2 SAAADI. The chain's CDR3 is CASSEWVRTGGGETQYF. The CDR3 DNA reads TGCGCCAGCAGTGAGTGGGTCCGGACAGGGGGCGGAGAGACCCAGTACTTC.

V is TRBV4-3 and J is TRBJ2-7; D is ambiguous. CDR1 is LGHNA, CDR2 YSLEER, per germline. The CDR3 is made up of 15 amino acids. V was cut by 1 base and J by 0 bases, with 10 bases left in between. CDR3 nucleotides: TGCGCCAGCAGCCAAGCTGCAGGCAGCTCCTACGAGCAGTACTTC. It yields the protein CASSQAAGSSYEQYF.

V and J are TRBV7-7 and TRBJ2-5; 8 bases line up with TRBD1. In germline, CDR1 is SSHAT, CDR2 FNYEAQ (reference sequence). The CDR3 is 18 amino acids. J gave up 4 bases and V 3 bases, and 16 bases lay outside the gene matches. The DNA of the CDR3 is TGTGCCAGCAGCTTCTTACCTAGATCCGGGACAGGTATAGAGACCCAGTACTTC. It encodes CASSFLPRSGTGIETQYF.

The rearrangement uses TRBV13 and TRBJ1-6; no reliable D call. Trimming removed 5 bases from V and 6 bases from J, with 11 bases in between. Germline V lookup: CDR1 PRHDT, CDR2 FYEKMQ (reference sequence). This CDR3 comprises 14 residues. The CDR3: CASSPGWANSPLHF. In DNA, the CDR3 is TGTGCCAGCAGCCCCGGCTGGGCTAATTCACCCCTCCACTTT.

The chain combines TRBV5-1 with TRBJ2-5, with 12 bases lining up with TRBD2. This CDR3 is built from 16 residues. The V segment lost 6 bases and the J segment 7 bases; nucleotides outside the gene matches: 13. Germline-derived CDR1 and CDR2 are SGHRS and YFSETQ. CDR3 DNA sequence: TGCGCCAGCACCTTCGATGGGCTAGCGGGGGGGGCGACCCAGTACTTC. This sequence encodes CASTFDGLAGGATQYF.

The rearrangement links TRBV23-1 to TRBJ2-7; 11 nucleotides line up with TRBD1. TRBV23-1 is placed among ORFs of uncertain function. With 0 bases clipped from V and 2 bases from J, the junction kept 9 bases outside the gene matches. This CDR3 has 18 amino acids. CDR3 bases: TGCGCCAGCAGTCAATCCCGGACAGGGGGCATTAAAGCCTACGAGCAGTACTTC. It yields the protein CASSQSRTGGIKAYEQYF.

The chain uses TRBV4-1 and TRBJ2-2, with 7 bases aligning to TRBD1. This CDR3 comprises 18 residues. With 5 bases clipped from V and 3 bases from J, the junction kept 15 bases outside the gene matches. Germline CDR1 reads MGHRA; CDR2 reads YSYEKL. The CDR3 DNA is TGCGCCAGCAGCTATTTCCGAGGGGGCGGTCAGGACACCGGGGAGCTGTTTTTT. The encoded protein is CASSYFRGGGQDTGELFF.

The gene calls are TRBV7-2 and TRBJ2-1, with 8 positions matching TRBD1. Trimming at V came to 6 bases and at J to 13 bases, leaving 8 bases not matched to a gene. The CDR3 spans 12 residues. CDR1 SGHTA and CDR2 FQGNSA come from the germline V gene. The CDR3, as DNA: TGTGCCAGCAGTATAGGACAGGGCCTCCAGTTCTTC. Residues: CASSIGQGLQFF.

V gene TRBV7-6 combines with J gene TRBJ2-1; D perhaps matches TRBD1 (6 bases). The CDR3 extends over 16 amino acids. Germline-derived CDR1 and CDR2 are SGHVS and FNYEAQ. Between the trimmed V and J ends, which lost 3 bases and 1 base, there was a span of 13 bases. CDR3 sequence: CASSLARTASYNEQFF. In DNA, the CDR3 is TGTGCCAGCAGCTTGGCACGGACAGCATCCTACAATGAGCAGTTCTTC.

The chain links TRBV7-2 to TRBJ1-2; D remains unclear. There are 13 residues in the CDR3. V lost 3 bases, J lost 4 bases, and 9 bases lay in between. CDR1 is SGHTA and CDR2 is FQGNSA in the germline V gene. CDR3 nucleotide sequence: TGTGCCAGCAGCTTGGAGGGCCTCTATGGCTACACCTTC. It is translated as CASSLEGLYGYTF.

The chain recombines TRBV2 with TRBJ2-5; D possibly corresponds to TRBD2 (6 bases). The DNA matches TRBJ2-7 better at its end, which makes the J call doubtful. The CDR3 is made up of 14 amino acids. Germline assignment: CDR1 SNHLY and CDR2 FYNNEI. CDR3: CASFSPRGAYEQYF. DNA of the CDR3: TGTGCCAGCTTCAGTCCGCGGGGAGCCTACGAGCAGTACTTC.

The rearrangement uses TRBV9 and TRBJ2-7, with a possible D match to TRBD1 (5 bases). The length of the CDR3 is 14 residues. V was cut by 0 bases and J by 5 bases, with 12 bases left in between. From germline, CDR1 is SGDLS and CDR2 YYNGEE. The CDR3 DNA is TGTGCCAGCAGCGTAGAAAGGGGTCGGAACGAGCAGTACTTC. Its protein is CASSVERGRNEQYF.

The chain recombines TRBV7-9 with TRBJ1-5, with D unclear. The CDR3 totals 18 residues. Trimming removed 2 bases at V and 0 bases at J, with 17 bases between. Germline V gene sequence: CDR1 SEHNR, CDR2 FQNEAQ (reference sequence). DNA for the CDR3: TGTGCCAGCAGCTTACTGGCAGGCGATGTAAATAGCAATCAGCCCCAGCATTTT. Its protein product is CASSLLAGDVNSNQPQHF.

The V call is TRBV27, the J call TRBJ2-7, with 11 positions matching TRBD1. V was pared by 5 bases and J by 2 bases, with 2 bases of the junction left unmatched. The CDR3 consists of 14 residues. CDR1 and CDR2 from the germline V gene are MNHEY and SMNVEV (reference sequence). This CDR3 reads CASSPGQGAYEQYF. The CDR3 DNA is TGTGCCAGCAGTCCGGGACAGGGGGCCTACGAGCAGTACTTC.

V gene TRBV19 combines with J gene TRBJ2-3; 8 bases agree with TRBD2. Germline lookup yields CDR1 LNHDA and CDR2 SQIVND (reference sequence). With 6 bases clipped from V and 0 bases from J, the junction kept 5 bases outside the gene matches. This CDR3 has 15 residues. CDR3 coding DNA: TGTGCCAGTAGCCTACTAGCGGCGAGCACAGATACGCAGTATTTT. Translated, it gives CASSLLAASTDTQYF. Full variable domain (rest looked up from reference TRBV19 and TRBJ2-3): DGGITQSPKYLFRKEGQNVTLSCEQNLNHDAMYWYRQDPGQGLRLIYYSQIVNDFQKGDIAEGYSVSREKKESFPLTVTSAQKNPTAFYLCASSLLAASTDTQYFGPGTRLTVL.

The chain couples TRBV7-2 to TRBJ2-3, with 11 nucleotides matching TRBD2. Losses at the gene ends were 6 bases for V and 11 bases for J; bases not matched to a gene: 13. Germline CDR1 is SGHTA and CDR2 is FQGNSA. CDR3 length: 15 residues. This CDR3 reads CASSRGLAAPPKQYF. Here the CDR3 DNA reads TGTGCCAGCAGTCGGGGACTAGCGGCCCCCCCCAAGCAGTATTTT.